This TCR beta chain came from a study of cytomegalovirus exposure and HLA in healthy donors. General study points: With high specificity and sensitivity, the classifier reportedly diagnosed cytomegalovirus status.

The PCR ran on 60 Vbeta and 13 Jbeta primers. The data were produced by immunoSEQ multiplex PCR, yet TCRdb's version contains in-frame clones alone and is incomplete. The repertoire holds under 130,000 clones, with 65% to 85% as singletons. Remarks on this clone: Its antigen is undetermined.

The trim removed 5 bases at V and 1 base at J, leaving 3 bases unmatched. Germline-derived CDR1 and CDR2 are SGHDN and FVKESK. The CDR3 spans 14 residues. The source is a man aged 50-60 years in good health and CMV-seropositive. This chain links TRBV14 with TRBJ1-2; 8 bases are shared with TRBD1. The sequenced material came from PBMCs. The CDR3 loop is CASSDRGFNYGYTF. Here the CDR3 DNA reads TGTGCCAGCAGCGACAGGGGCTTTAACTATGGCTACACCTTC.